Shown below are 31 T cell receptor beta chains from a single sample sequenced in a study of molecular identifiers for immune sequencing clone quantification. MiXCR was run by TCRdb on the PCR reads, yielding one entry per CDR3 protein. The sample has approximately 320,000 distinct CDR3 sequences; roughly 23% are singletons. The sample was naive CD8+ T cells from blood, with Jurkat cell RNA spiked in. Subset: FACS-sorted CD8+CD4-CCR7+CD45RA+ naive T cells. These receptors were obtained from a human donor in good health. Some libraries in this study had Jurkat cell RNA spiked in.

The table lists this clonotype with a few counts. The chain is built from TRBV27 and TRBJ1-4; TRBD1 aligns across 9 bases. Per germline, CDR1 MNHEY and CDR2 SMNVEV (reference sequence). The CDR3 contains 18 residues. The V segment lost 1 base and the J segment 2 bases; nucleotides outside the gene matches: 8. This CDR3 reads CASSLWPGTGSTNEKLFF. The CDR3 region has the DNA TGTGCCAGCAGTTTATGGCCCGGGACAGGGTCGACTAATGAAAAACTGTTTTTT.

This clonotype was recorded many times. This CDR3 reads CASSFYRGAANEKLFF. In DNA form, the CDR3 reads TGTGCCAGCAGTTTTTATCGGGGGGCGGCTAATGAAAAACTGTTTTTT. The rearrangement links TRBV28 to TRBJ1-4, with D perhaps matching TRBD1 (6 bases). The CDR3 runs 16 residues. Germline CDR1 and CDR2: MDHEN and SYDVKM. Trimming removed 3 bases at V and 3 bases at J, with 14 bases between.

The chain couples TRBV5-5 to TRBJ2-5, with TRBD2 matching 15 bases. Germline CDR1 SGHKS, CDR2 YYEKEE (reference sequence). V was clipped by 0 bases and J by 6 bases; unmatched bases: 12. This CDR3 is 19 amino acids long. In DNA, the CDR3 is TGTGCCAGCAGCTTGGACAAACCGGGACTAGCGGGAGGTTCCAAGACCCAGTACTTC. It is translated as CASSLDKPGLAGGSKTQYF.

A note on this clonotype: Possible read error: a much larger clone is one base away. The CDR3 coding sequence is TGTGCCAGCAGAACACAGGGGCACACTGAAGCTTCCTTT. Protein: CASRTQGHTEASF. The chain carries TRBV28 and TRBJ1-1, with 7 positions matching TRBD1. CDR3 size: 13 residues. Germline loops: CDR1 MDHEN, CDR2 SYDVKM. Looking up the rest from reference TRBV28 and TRBJ1-1 gives the full variable domain: DVKVTQSSRYLVKRTGEKVFLECVQDMDHENMFWYRQDPGLGLRLIYFSYDVKMKEKGDIPEGYSVSREKKERFSLILESASTNQTSMYLCASRTQGHTEASFGQGTRLTVV.

This clonotype came up many times. The chain links TRBV6-6 to TRBJ2-3, with 8 bases identical to TRBD1. Per germline, CDR1 MNHNY and CDR2 SVGAGI (reference sequence). V was pared by 6 bases and J by 0 bases, with 17 bases of the junction left unmatched. CDR3 length: 19 amino acids. The CDR3 is CASSPFGTGERFSTDTQYF. The CDR3 bases are TGTGCCAGCAGCCCCTTCGGGACAGGAGAAAGATTTAGCACAGATACGCAGTATTTT.

This clonotype was counted once. V and J are TRBV3-1 and TRBJ2-1; D may match TRBD1 or TRBD2 (5 bases each). V lost 4 bases to trimming and J lost 13 bases, with 20 bases between them. The CDR3 consists of 14 residues. CDR1 is LGHDT and CDR2 is YNNKEL in the germline V gene (reference sequence). CDR3 bases: TGTGCCAGCAGCCCCGAAACGCTAGCAGGGTATCAGTTCTTC. Its translation: CASSPETLAGYQFF.

In its sample, this clonotype was seen many times. This sequence joins TRBV19 and TRBJ1-1, with D maybe TRBD1 (5 bases). The CDR3 spans 16 residues. CDR1 is LNHDA, CDR2 SQIVND, per germline (reference sequence). The V and J ends lost 0 bases and 0 bases respectively, with 11 bases between them. This chain's CDR3 is CASSIDRDSLNTEAFF. Here the CDR3 DNA reads TGTGCCAGTAGTATAGATCGAGACAGCTTGAACACTGAAGCTTTCTTT. Using reference TRBV19 and TRBJ1-1 for the parts outside the CDR3, the full variable domain is DGGITQSPKYLFRKEGQNVTLSCEQNLNHDAMYWYRQDPGQGLRLIYYSQIVNDFQKGDIAEGYSVSREKKESFPLTVTSAQKNPTAFYLCASSIDRDSLNTEAFFGQGTRLTVV.

This clonotype was detected a few times. The genes are TRBV7-8 and TRBJ2-7, with 12 bases identical to TRBD2. This CDR3 has 24 amino acids. V trimming: 0 bases; J trimming: 2 bases; junction bases outside the gene matches: 26. Germline V gene sequence: CDR1 SGHVS, CDR2 FQNEAQ. The CDR3 nucleotides read TGTGCCAGCAGCTTAGCGGCGGGGGACAGCTCGACTAGCGGGAGACCTTTATACCCCTACGAGCAGTACTTC. It codes for CASSLAAGDSSTSGRPLYPYEQYF.

In its sample, this clonotype was seen many times. The V gene is TRBV28, the J gene TRBJ2-3, with TRBD2 as a possible D gene (6 bases). The germline CDR1 and CDR2 sequences are MDHEN and SYDVKM. CDR3 length equals 15 residues. The germline V and J ends were trimmed by 6 bases and 3 bases, with 16 bases remaining between them. The CDR3 sequence is CASSPGVMRTDTQYF. The DNA of the CDR3 is TGTGCCAGCAGCCCGGGGGTTATGAGGACAGATACGCAGTATTTT.

A few counts support this clonotype. The chain joins TRBV20-1 to TRBJ2-7, with D hard to call. This CDR3 is built from 13 residues. Germline V gene lookup returns CDR1 DFQATT and CDR2 SNEGSKA (reference sequence). Trimming removed 2 bases at V and 4 bases at J, with 12 bases between. Here the CDR3 DNA reads TGCAGTGCTAGAAACACGCTTAATTACGAGCAGTACTTC. Translated, it gives CSARNTLNYEQYF.

The chain recombines TRBV12-5 with TRBJ2-2; no reliable D call. The germline CDR1 and CDR2 sequences are LGHNT and FRNRAP. The CDR3 is 15 residues long. Trimming left V 5 bases short and J 1 base short, with 11 bases between. This chain's CDR3 is CASGITPGNTGELFF. The DNA of the CDR3 is TGTGCTAGTGGTATAACGCCAGGGAACACCGGGGAGCTGTTTTTT.

This clonotype was detected ten times or more. The chain joins TRBV24-1 to TRBJ2-2; unclear D gene. This CDR3 has 16 residues. Germline values: CDR1 KGHDR, CDR2 SFDVKD. V was shortened by 4 bases and J by 1 base, with 12 bases between the two germline ends. CDR3 sequence (DNA): TGTGCCACCAGTGACACAGACATCCTGAACACCGGGGAGCTGTTTTTT. This encodes CATSDTDILNTGELFF.

This clonotype was counted many times. The rearrangement links TRBV9 to TRBJ1-1; 7 bases align to TRBD1. The CDR3 has 14 amino acids. The V gene's germline CDR1 is SGDLS and CDR2 YYNGEE. The ends lost 4 bases at V and 1 base at J; junction bases unmatched: 4. The CDR3 reads CASSNTGENTEAFF. CDR3 DNA: TGTGCCAGCAGCAACACAGGGGAGAACACTGAAGCTTTCTTT. The full variable domain, with the rest looked up from reference TRBV9 and TRBJ1-1, is DSGVTQTPKHLITATGQRVTLRCSPRSGDLSVYWYQQSLDQGLQFLIQYYNGEERAKGNILERFSAQQFPDLHSELNLSSLELGDSALYFCASSNTGENTEAFFGQGTRLTVV.

This clonotype was detected many times. V and J are TRBV12-3 or TRBV12-4 and TRBJ2-7, with 8 bases fitting TRBD1. Trimming at V came to 2 bases and at J to 4 bases, leaving 4 bases not matched to a gene. This CDR3 comprises 14 residues. In DNA, the CDR3 is TGTGCCAGCAGTTTAAGTACAGGGGGGTACGAGCAGTACTTC. Protein: CASSLSTGGYEQYF.

This clonotype was seen at least ten times. The chain uses TRBV20-1 and TRBJ2-7; TRBD1 matches 7 bases. The trim removed 6 bases at V and 1 base at J, leaving 9 bases unmatched. CDR1 and CDR2 from the germline V gene are DFQATT and SNEGSKA (reference sequence). This CDR3 has 14 amino acids. CDR3 sequence reads: CSATGQDLSYEQYF. CDR3 nucleotide sequence: TGCAGTGCCACCGGACAGGATTTGTCCTACGAGCAGTACTTC.

This chain uses TRBV5-1 with TRBJ2-7, with D tentatively TRBD1 (5 bases). CDR3 length: 11 residues. Germline CDR1 reads SGHRS; CDR2 reads YFSETQ. V lost 5 bases to trimming and J lost 6 bases, with 9 bases between them. Here the CDR3 DNA reads TGCGCCAGCAGTACAGGATGCGAGCAGTACTTC. Translating gives CASSTGCEQYF.

This chain connects TRBV5-1 to TRBJ2-3; no clear D gene. The CDR3 is made up of 18 amino acids. Germline CDR1 is SGHRS and CDR2 is YFSETQ. The V gene lost 0 bases and the J gene lost 0 bases, with 17 bases spanning the gap. The CDR3 here is CASSLVGETFTSTDTQYF. CDR3 coding DNA: TGCGCCAGCAGCTTGGTTGGAGAAACCTTTACTAGCACAGATACGCAGTATTTT.

This clonotype was seen a handful of times. Here the CDR3 omits its conserved ending phenylalanine or tryptophan, so a read error is the likely source. J is TRBJ1-1 and V is TRBV15, with D unresolved. V lost 4 bases, J lost 0 bases, and 12 bases lay in between. Germline V gene sequence: CDR1 LNHNV, CDR2 YYDKDF (reference sequence). The CDR3 contains 15 residues. CDR3 region: CATSIYNRMNTEAFL. The CDR3 nucleotides read TGTGCCACCAGCATTTATAACAGAATGAACACTGAAGCTTTCCTT.

This clonotype came up many times. The chain joins TRBV20-1 to TRBJ2-7; 7 nucleotides line up with TRBD2. The CDR3 runs to 15 residues. Germline V CDR1 and CDR2: DFQATT, SNEGSKA (reference sequence). The V segment lost 6 bases and the J segment 6 bases; nucleotides outside the gene matches: 17. CDR3 bases: TGCAGTGCCGCACAATTCCAGACTAGCAATCTCGAGCAGTACTTC. It translates to CSAAQFQTSNLEQYF.

Only one count was recorded for this clonotype. At one of its ends the junction is not consistent with the germline gene, which may arise from a read error. In DNA form, the CDR3 reads TGTGCCAGCAGTAAGGTTACTAACAGCAATCAGCCCCAGCGTTTT. Translating it yields CASSKVTNSNQPQRF. The J gene is TRBJ1-5, the V gene TRBV28; D gene uncertain. This CDR3 is 15 amino acids long. The germline CDR1 and CDR2 sequences are MDHEN and SYDVKM.

This clonotype was observed at least ten times. V gene TRBV9 combines with J gene TRBJ2-2; D possibly corresponds to TRBD2 (6 bases). Between the trimmed V and J ends, which lost 4 bases and 4 bases, there was a span of 17 bases. Per germline, CDR1 SGDLS and CDR2 YYNGEE. The CDR3 covers 16 residues. The CDR3 coding sequence is TGTGCCAGCAGCCCCCCTGCGCGGGACCTCACCGGGGAGCTGTTTTTT. Its protein product is CASSPPARDLTGELFF.

This clonotype showed up just once. This sequence may be a read error, since a much larger clone differs from it by one base. The rearrangement joins TRBV12-3 or TRBV12-4 to TRBJ2-7, with D uncertain. CDR3 length: 15 residues. V was clipped by 3 bases and J by 2 bases, with 14 bases between them. CDR3 DNA: TGTGCCAGCAGTTTTTTCAACCAGGACCCCTACGAGCAGTACTTC. Translated, it gives CASSFFNQDPYEQYF.

Details on this clonotype: With a much larger clone just one base away, this may be a read error. V gene TRBV4-3 combines with J gene TRBJ2-7, with D perhaps TRBD2 (6 bases). Germline CDR1 is LGHNA and CDR2 is YSLEER. Deletions cut 1 base from V and 6 bases from J, with 13 bases between. This CDR3 is built from 14 residues. The CDR3 nucleotides read TGCGCCAGCAGCCAAGCAACAGCGGGCTGCGAGCAGTACTTC. Amino acid sequence: CASSQATAGCEQYF.

A few counts support this clonotype. The V call is TRBV18, the J call TRBJ1-1; 7 bases match TRBD1. Germline V gene sequence: CDR1 KGHSH, CDR2 LQKENI. The CDR3 loop spans 15 amino acids. Trimming cost V 2 bases and J 1 base; bases outside gene matches: 4. The CDR3 DNA reads as TGTGCCAGCTCACCAGAGGGACAGCCGAACACTGAAGCTTTCTTT. It yields the protein CASSPEGQPNTEAFF.

In its sample, this clonotype was seen a few times. The chain carries TRBV28 and TRBJ1-6, with D maybe TRBD1 (6 bases). CDR1 is MDHEN, CDR2 SYDVKM, per germline. This CDR3 comprises 17 residues. Trimming cost V 3 bases and J 4 bases, with 16 bases left between them. Here the CDR3 reads CASSFPARGFYNSPLHF. CDR3 DNA: TGTGCCAGCAGTTTCCCGGCCAGGGGTTTTTATAATTCACCCCTCCACTTT.

Note on this clonotype: A much larger clone sits a single nucleotide away, making a read error possible. This rearrangement joins TRBV7-9 to TRBJ2-3, with 8 nucleotides matching TRBD2. Germline lookup yields CDR1 SEHNR and CDR2 FQNEAQ (reference sequence). V shed 2 bases and J 8 bases; nucleotides not matched to a gene: 9. The CDR3 is 15 residues long. CDR3 loop: CASSLLSGGLVTQYF. Written as DNA, the CDR3 is TGTGCCAGCAGCTTATTGAGCGGGGGATTAGTTACGCAGTATTTT.

This clonotype turned up a few times. The CDR3 DNA follows: TGCAGTGCTAGAGATCGGGAGACACCTCGCGAGCAGTACTTC. This gives the protein CSARDRETPREQYF. The chain combines TRBV20-1 with TRBJ2-7, with a tentative D call TRBD2 (6 bases). The CDR3 covers 14 residues. The germline V and J ends were trimmed by 0 bases and 6 bases, with 15 bases remaining between them. In germline, CDR1 is DFQATT, CDR2 SNEGSKA (reference sequence).

In its sample, this clonotype was seen many times. A junction end diverges from the germline sequence, so it may reflect a read error. In DNA form, the CDR3 reads TGTGCCAGCAGCCAAGATGTAGATACGCAGTATTTT. Translation gives CASSQDVDTQYF. The chain is built from TRBV4-1 and TRBJ2-3; D unresolved. This CDR3 has 12 residues. In germline, CDR1 is MGHRA, CDR2 YSYEKL.

Only a few counts were recorded for this clonotype. The chain recombines TRBV30 with TRBJ1-1; D is unclear. The CDR3 covers 14 residues. V was cut by 2 bases and J by 4 bases, with 14 bases left in between. In germline, CDR1 is GTSNPN, CDR2 SVGIG (reference sequence). The DNA for the CDR3 is TGTGCCTGGAGTTCGCCGGGATGGGTCACTGAAGCTTTCTTT. It translates to CAWSSPGWVTEAFF.

The chain has TRBV12-3 or TRBV12-4 and TRBJ2-1, with D maybe TRBD2 (7 bases). Trimming took 2 bases from V and 4 from J, leaving 21 bases between them. The CDR3 loop spans 18 amino acids. The CDR3: CASSLRGGGWDEYNEQFF. The CDR3 DNA sequence: TGTGCCAGCAGTTTACGAGGGGGGGGGTGGGACGAATACAATGAGCAGTTCTTC.

In its sample, this clonotype was seen a few times. The gene calls are TRBV4-3 and TRBJ2-2; perhaps TRBD1 as D (5 bases). The CDR3 extends over 13 amino acids. Between the trimmed V and J ends, which lost 1 base and 10 bases, there was a span of 10 bases. CDR1 and CDR2 from the germline V gene are LGHNA and YSLEER. The CDR3 loop is CASSQGAGQELFF. The CDR3, as DNA: TGCGCCAGCAGCCAAGGGGCAGGGCAGGAGCTGTTTTTT.